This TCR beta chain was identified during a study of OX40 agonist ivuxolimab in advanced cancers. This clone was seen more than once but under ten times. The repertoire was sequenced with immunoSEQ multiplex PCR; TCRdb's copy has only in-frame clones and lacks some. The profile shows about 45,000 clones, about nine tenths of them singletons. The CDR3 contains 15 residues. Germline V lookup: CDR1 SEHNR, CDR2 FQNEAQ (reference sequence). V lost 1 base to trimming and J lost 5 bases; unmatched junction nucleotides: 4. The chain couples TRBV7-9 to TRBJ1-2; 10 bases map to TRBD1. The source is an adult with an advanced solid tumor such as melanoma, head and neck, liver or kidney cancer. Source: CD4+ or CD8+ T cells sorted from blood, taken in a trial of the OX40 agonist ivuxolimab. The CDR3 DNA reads TGTGCCAGCAGCTTAGACGGGACAGGGGTTTATGGCTACACCTTC. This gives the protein CASSLDGTGVYGYTF. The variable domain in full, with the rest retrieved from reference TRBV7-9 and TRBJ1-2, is DTGVSQNPRHKITKRGQNVTFRCDPISEHNRLYWYRQTLGQGPEFLTYFQNEAQLEKSRLLSDRFSAERPKGSFSTLEIQRTEQGDSAMYLCASSLDGTGVYGYTFGSGTRLTVV.